This TCR beta chain derives from a study of early T cells in non-severe SARS-CoV-2 infection. Study as a whole: Unsorted whole-blood RNA was sequenced in bulk, leaving chains unpaired. Study-level points and caveats: Using VDJdb, the matching emphasized anti-spike CD8 responses while missing private and CD4 specificities.

This clonotype was observed at least ten times. Its antigen is as yet unknown. The TCR library protocol was used to attach unique molecular identifiers. These identifiers were attached to individual cDNA molecules. From the 5' RACE reads, TCRdb called clonotypes with MiXCR, one entry per CDR3 protein. The sample yields 25,000 to 35,000 distinct CDR3 sequences, 5.7% seen once. This CDR3 is 15 amino acids long. In germline, CDR1 is MDHEN, CDR2 SYDVKM. The V end was cut by 3 bases, the J end by 2 bases, with 14 bases between. The chain employs TRBV28 and TRBJ2-7, with a tentative D call TRBD1 (5 bases). The origin of this receptor is an adult who was a healthcare worker with PCR-confirmed SARS-CoV-2 infection or an uninfected control (not recorded which). The source material was whole blood. In DNA, the CDR3 is TGTGCCAGCAGTTTCCAGGGATCCGTTCCCTACGAGCAGTACTTC. Protein product: CASSFQGSVPYEQYF.